The source of this TCR beta chain is a study of T cell repertoires in cytomegalovirus infection. Study-wide points: Public TCR beta family frequency separated CMV-and-HLA carriers, including in an independent cohort.

This clonotype was detected a few times. Its antigen remains unknown. TCRdb redid the calling of the reads with MiXCR, one entry per CDR3 protein. Seen here are some 500,000 distinct CDR3 sequences, 35% to 50% observed once, and the top ten hold around 46%. This specimen was cultured PBMCs, taken from culture after CMV antigen stimulation. This clonotype originated in a human donor in good health (CMV status not recorded). Some clones in this sample may be carry-over from other donors' samples.

This CDR3 reads CASSPWMNQPQHF. CDR3 sequence (DNA): TGTGCCAGTAGTCCCTGGATGAATCAGCCCCAGCATTTT. The rearrangement joins TRBV19 to TRBJ1-5; no reliable D call. Trimming stripped 5 bases from V and 4 bases from J, with 9 bases between. CDR1 and CDR2 from the germline V gene are LNHDA and SQIVND (reference sequence). The CDR3 length is 13 residues.